This TCR beta chain was sequenced during a study of OX40 agonist ivuxolimab in advanced cancers. Across the study: At 65% to 85% male, the cohort had a mean age of 60 years, ranging from roughly 20 to 79. Of the patients, three showed partial responses, one with hepatocellular carcinoma and two with cutaneous melanoma.

On this clone itself: Its antigen is still unknown.

TCRdb keeps only in-frame clones here, not all; method: immunoSEQ multiplex PCR. The sample lists about 66,000 clones, roughly 87% seen once, with over 2.5% in the top ten. Findings and limits, study-wide: Nonresponders, in some cases, also had low normalized T-cell clonal expansion.

The CDR3 runs to 15 residues. The germline V gene encodes CDR1 SGHNT and CDR2 YYREEE (reference sequence). Trimming cost V 0 bases and J 9 bases; bases outside gene matches: 8. The sequence was collected from an adult with an advanced solid tumor such as melanoma, head and neck, liver or kidney cancer. The chain uses TRBV5-4 and TRBJ2-1, with 8 bases that match TRBD2. This specimen was CD4+ or CD8+ T cells sorted from blood, taken in a trial of the OX40 agonist ivuxolimab. In nucleotides, the CDR3 is TGTGCCAGCAGCTTGGATCTAGGACTAGCTGCTGAGCAGTTCTTC. Translating it yields CASSLDLGLAAEQFF.